The rows below give T cell receptor beta chains drawn from one sample of a study of shared clonotypes between healthy human individuals. Sequencing used immunoSEQ multiplex PCR; TCRdb keeps in-frame clones, though not all of them. The data show 2 million to 2.5 million clones, more than 90% seen once. Input material: naive CD4+ T cells sorted from blood. These receptors came from a man younger than 30 in good health. Each CDR3 is given with its conserved first and last residue. D genes are given only for firm matches. Clone size is not always given. Where it is, it says once, few, many or a class for expanded clones.

D	J	V	size	CDR3	DNA
TRBD2	TRBJ2-7	TRBV10-3	.	CAISGLAVPYEQYF	TGTGCCATCAGCGGACTAGCTGTACCCTACGAGCAGTACTTC
.	TRBJ2-7	TRBV30	.	CAWSRVGTGSSYEQYF	TGTGCCTGGAGCCGGGTGGGGACTGGGAGCTCCTACGAGCAGTACTTC
.	TRBJ2-1	TRBV5-8	.	CASSKDFNEQFF	TGTGCCAGCAGCAAGGACTTCAATGAGCAGTTCTTC
.	TRBJ1-5	TRBV28	.	CASSFGGHGQPQHF	TGTGCCAGCAGTTTTGGGGGGCATGGACAGCCCCAGCATTTT
TRBD1	TRBJ1-4	TRBV10-2	.	CASSESGTGNEKLFF	TGCGCCAGCAGTGAGTCCGGGACAGGGAATGAAAAACTGTTTTTT
TRBD2	TRBJ2-3	TRBV4-2	.	CASSQDGTSGADTQYF	TGTGCCAGCAGCCAAGATGGGACTAGTGGAGCAGATACGCAGTATTTT
.	TRBJ1-1	TRBV5-4	.	CASSLGGRGKGTEAFF	TGTGCCAGCAGCTTGGGCGGGAGGGGAAAGGGCACTGAAGCTTTCTTT
TRBD2	TRBJ2-3	TRBV28	.	CASSSLAGGADTQYF	TGTGCCAGCAGCTCACTAGCGGGGGGGGCAGATACGCAGTATTTT
.	TRBJ1-2	TRBV29-1	.	CSVEEVGNYGYTF	TGCAGCGTTGAAGAGGTAGGGAACTATGGCTACACCTTC
.	TRBJ2-6	TRBV19	.	CASSIGSFSGANVLTF	TGTGCCAGTAGTATAGGGTCTTTCTCTGGGGCCAACGTCCTGACTTTC
TRBD1	TRBJ1-2	TRBV5-6	.	CASSPWDSKNYGYTF	TGTGCCAGCAGCCCGTGGGACAGTAAGAACTATGGCTACACCTTC
TRBD1	TRBJ1-2	TRBV7-9	once	CASSLGQGALYGYTF	TGTGCCAGCAGCTTAGGGCAGGGGGCGTTATATGGCTACACCTTC
TRBD1	TRBJ1-4	TRBV28	.	CASSLGQVATNEKLFF	TGTGCCAGCAGTTTGGGACAGGTCGCAACTAATGAAAAACTGTTTTTT
.	TRBJ1-1	TRBV2	.	CASSPNYRAFF	TGTGCCAGCAGTCCAAATTATCGAGCTTTCTTT
.	TRBJ2-5	TRBV6-5	.	CASSYSAGSGETQYF	TGTGCCAGCAGTTACTCCGCAGGGAGTGGGGAGACCCAGTACTTC
.	TRBJ1-2	TRBV4-1	.	CASSPQGWDGYTF	TGCGCCAGCAGCCCACAGGGATGGGATGGCTACACCTTC
TRBD2	TRBJ2-3	TRBV6-1	once	CASRRAGTGDTQYF	TGTGCCAGCAGGAGAGCGGGGACGGGAGATACGCAGTATTTT
.	TRBJ2-1	TRBV4-1	.	CASSPSTQRDEQFF	TGCGCCAGCAGCCCCTCTACCCAACGCGATGAGCAGTTCTTC
.	TRBJ2-2	TRBV7-9	.	CASSSSTESGAGELFF	TGTGCCAGCAGCTCAAGCACCGAGTCTGGGGCCGGGGAGCTGTTTTTT
TRBD2	TRBJ2-7	TRBV7-2	once	CASSLSLAGGSSYEQYF	TGTGCCAGCAGCTTATCGCTAGCGGGAGGTAGCTCCTACGAGCAGTACTTC
.	TRBJ2-7	TRBV6-5	.	CASRTGQTSSYEQYF	TGTGCCAGCAGGACGGGACAAACGAGCTCCTACGAGCAGTACTTC
.	TRBJ2-7	TRBV2	once	CASSTGRNNYEQYF	TGTGCCAGCAGTACTGGGAGGAATAACTACGAGCAGTACTTC
.	TRBJ1-1	TRBV5-6	.	CASSPRPNTEAFF	TGTGCCAGCAGCCCCCGGCCGAACACTGAAGCTTTCTTT
.	TRBJ2-7	TRBV30	.	CAWSLGRVQRSEQYF	TGTGCCTGGAGTTTGGGTCGCGTTCAACGCTCCGAGCAGTACTTC
.	TRBJ2-3	TRBV7-2	.	CASSDGDSLAGIRGRTQYF	TGTGCCAGCAGCGACGGGGACAGTTTAGCGGGGATCCGAGGTCGTACGCAGTATTTT
.	TRBJ1-6	TRBV6-5	.	CASSYKNSPLHF	TGTGCCAGCAGTTACAAAAATTCACCCCTCCACTTT
TRBD1	TRBJ1-2	TRBV7-9	.	CASSLLGTGSNYGYTF	TGTGCCAGCAGCTTACTCGGGACAGGGAGTAACTATGGCTACACCTTC
.	TRBJ1-6	TRBV7-3	.	CASSSTIRSPLHF	TGTGCCAGCAGCTCGACAATTCGGTCACCCCTCCACTTT
.	TRBJ1-2	TRBV19	.	CASSAIPGRGYTF	TGTGCCAGTAGTGCGATACCAGGCCGGGGCTACACCTTC
.	TRBJ1-1	TRBV18	.	CASSGMLAEAFF	TGTGCCAGCTCAGGAATGTTGGCTGAAGCTTTCTTT
.	TRBJ1-4	TRBV5-4	.	CASSREGIATNEKLFF	TGTGCCAGCAGCAGGGAGGGGATTGCAACTAATGAAAAACTGTTTTTT
.	TRBJ1-1	TRBV10-3	.	CAIRGQLNMNTEAFF	TGTGCCATCAGGGGACAACTAAATATGAACACTGAAGCTTTCTTT
.	TRBJ2-2	TRBV30	once	CAWKGGPQPFGPGELFF	TGTGCCTGGAAGGGTGGGCCCCAGCCTTTCGGGCCCGGGGAGCTGTTTTTT